Shown below are 32 T cell receptor beta chains from a single sample sequenced in a study of cytomegalovirus exposure and HLA in healthy donors. With 60 Vbeta and 13 Jbeta primers, the PCR was carried out. Using immunoSEQ multiplex PCR, the repertoire was profiled, and TCRdb retains in-frame clones only, with some absent. Of tens of thousands of clones detected, about 89% appear once; the ten largest clones hold around a tenth. The sample comprised PBMCs. These receptors were taken from a man aged 25-40 years in good health and CMV-seropositive.

The chain joins TRBV5-1 to TRBJ2-2; D unclear. This CDR3 region has 14 residues. CDR1 is SGHRS and CDR2 is YFSETQ in the germline V gene. The V end was cut by 0 bases, the J end by 2 bases, with 5 bases between. CDR3 nucleotide sequence: TGCGCCAGCAGCTTGGGTTATAACACCGGGGAGCTGTTTTTT. It encodes CASSLGYNTGELFF.

This chain connects TRBV28 to TRBJ1-2, with 10 bases that match TRBD1. V was clipped by 3 bases and J by 8 bases; unmatched bases: 9. Germline CDR1 MDHEN, CDR2 SYDVKM. There are 15 residues in the CDR3. The CDR3 DNA follows: TGTGCCAGCAGTTTGTTTTACGACAGGGGGCTCGGCTACACCTTC. It is translated as CASSLFYDRGLGYTF.

V is TRBV11-3 and J is TRBJ2-7; D may be TRBD2 (5 bases). The CDR3 has 15 residues. CDR1 and CDR2 from the germline V gene are SGHNT and YENEEA. Deletions cut 2 bases from V and 3 bases from J, with 14 bases between. As DNA, the CDR3 is TGTGCCAGCAGCTTAATTAAGGAGGTAAACTACGAGCAGTACTTC. Encoded protein: CASSLIKEVNYEQYF.

This rearrangement joins TRBV6-1 to TRBJ2-1, with D hard to call. The V end was cut by 4 bases, the J end by 1 base, with 14 bases between. This CDR3 is built from 16 residues. CDR1 is MNHNS, CDR2 SASEGT, per germline. The CDR3 loop is CASSGSSIRSYNEQFF. The CDR3 DNA reads TGTGCCAGCAGTGGATCTAGTATTAGGTCCTACAATGAGCAGTTCTTC.

In nucleotides, the CDR3 is TGTGCCAGCAGAAGGGCGAGGGACACTGAAGCTTTCTTT. Amino acid sequence: CASRRARDTEAFF. The V and J genes are TRBV6-1 and TRBJ1-1; D unclear. CDR1 is MNHNS and CDR2 is SASEGT in the germline V gene. This CDR3 region has 13 residues. Trimming stripped 6 bases from V and 3 bases from J, with 11 bases between.

The count of this clone is one. This sequence joins TRBV7-9 and TRBJ2-3; 11 bases map to TRBD2. Germline values: CDR1 SEHNR, CDR2 FQNEAQ (reference sequence). J was trimmed by 5 bases and V by 5 bases; bases with no gene match: 9. This CDR3 has 16 residues. CDR3 in DNA: TGTGCCAGCAGCCCGGGACTAGCGGCACCCGTAGATACGCAGTATTTT. This gives the protein CASSPGLAAPVDTQYF.

The gene calls are TRBV5-1 and TRBJ2-7; D might be TRBD1 (5 bases). This CDR3 has 14 residues. Germline V lookup: CDR1 SGHRS, CDR2 YFSETQ. The V end lost 0 bases, the J end lost 9 bases, and 16 bases lay between the germline ends. The DNA of the CDR3 is TGCGCCAGCAGCTTGGCACTTTCCCAGGGAAGGCAGTACTTC. This sequence encodes CASSLALSQGRQYF.

The V call is TRBV2, the J call TRBJ2-2; TRBD2 matches at 9 bases. Per the germline V gene, CDR1 is SNHLY and CDR2 is FYNNEI. V lost 7 bases and J lost 4; bases outside the gene matches: 10. The CDR3 totals 16 residues. Written as DNA, the CDR3 is TGTGCCAGCAAAGGAATGGTAGCGGGAGTCACCGGGGAGCTGTTTTTT. It yields the protein CASKGMVAGVTGELFF.

This chain links TRBV28 with TRBJ1-1; D might be TRBD1 (6 bases). Trimming removed 4 bases at V and 6 bases at J, with 12 bases between. CDR3 size: 13 residues. CDR1 and CDR2 (germline): MDHEN, SYDVKM. This CDR3 reads CASSSTGRPEAFF. The DNA of the CDR3 is TGTGCCAGCAGTTCAACAGGGCGCCCTGAAGCTTTCTTT.

V and J are TRBV27 and TRBJ1-4; D possibly corresponds to TRBD1 (6 bases). Germline V gene sequence: CDR1 MNHEY, CDR2 SMNVEV (reference sequence). This CDR3 comprises 13 residues. Trimming removed 5 bases at V and 14 bases at J, with 18 bases between. CDR3 residues: CASSQGTHSRLFF. The CDR3 DNA sequence: TGTGCCAGCAGTCAAGGGACACACTCGAGGCTGTTTTTT.

The V gene is TRBV7-9, the J gene TRBJ1-1; D is unclear. With 1 base removed from V and 5 bases from J, the gap between germline ends came to 5 bases. Per the germline V gene, CDR1 is SEHNR and CDR2 is FQNEAQ (reference sequence). The CDR3 has 12 residues. CDR3 region: CASSLGETEAFF. The CDR3 DNA reads as TGTGCCAGCAGCTTAGGGGAGACTGAAGCTTTCTTT.

This rearrangement joins TRBV4-1 to TRBJ1-1; a possible D gene is TRBD1 (5 bases). Germline CDR1 MGHRA, CDR2 YSYEKL. V lost 10 bases and J lost 0, with 9 bases in between. The CDR3 consists of 12 residues. Written as DNA, the CDR3 is TGCGCCACCAGGGCCTTGAACACTGAAGCTTTCTTT. Protein: CATRALNTEAFF.

The chain has TRBV4-1 and TRBJ2-3; 8 nucleotides match TRBD1. CDR1 and CDR2 (germline): MGHRA, YSYEKL. The CDR3 spans 16 residues. The J segment lost 2 bases and the V segment lost 3 bases, leaving 7 bases of the junction unmatched. The CDR3 DNA sequence: TGCGCCAGCAGCCAGGTTCGGGACAGGCCCACAGATACGCAGTATTTT. Its protein product is CASSQVRDRPTDTQYF.

This chain uses TRBV28 with TRBJ2-7, with D maybe TRBD1 (5 bases). The V and J ends lost 2 bases and 2 bases respectively, with 16 bases between them. This CDR3 has 16 residues. The germline CDR1 and CDR2 sequences are MDHEN and SYDVKM. The CDR3 DNA is TGTGCCAGCAGTTTACCGAGGATTATGGGGCCCTACGAGCAGTACTTC. Encoded protein: CASSLPRIMGPYEQYF.

V and J are TRBV30 and TRBJ1-1; 7 bases map to TRBD1. V dropped 3 bases and J dropped 6; count of bases not matched to a gene: 7. Germline loops: CDR1 GTSNPN, CDR2 SVGIG (reference sequence). The CDR3 sequence is 13 residues long. The CDR3, as DNA: TGTGCCTGGAGCGGACAGGCTCTCGCTGAAGCTTTCTTT. It is translated as CAWSGQALAEAFF. The variable domain in full, completed from reference TRBV30 and TRBJ1-1, reads SQTIHQWPATLVQPVGSPLSLECTVEGTSNPNLYWYRQAAGRGLQLLFYSVGIGQISSEVPQNLSASRPQDRQFILSSKKLLLSDSGFYLCAWSGQALAEAFFGQGTRLTVV.

This chain joins TRBV4-1 and TRBJ2-1; TRBD2 agrees at 11 bases. CDR3 size: 17 residues. The germline gives CDR1 MGHRA, CDR2 YSYEKL. J gave up 8 bases and V 0 bases, and 9 bases lay outside the gene matches. The CDR3 DNA is TGCGCCAGCAGCCAAGATGGTAGCGGGAGGGGTTACCATGAGCAGTTCTTC. This codes for CASSQDGSGRGYHEQFF.

The V and J genes are TRBV5-4 and TRBJ2-5, with 16 bases lining up with TRBD2. Trimming at V came to 4 bases and at J to 5 bases, leaving 5 bases not matched to a gene. This CDR3 comprises 16 residues. Germline V gives CDR1 SGHNT, CDR2 YYREEE (reference sequence). The CDR3, as DNA: TGTGCCAGCAGCAGGGGACTAGCGGGAGGGGATGAGACCCAGTACTTC. Amino acids: CASSRGLAGGDETQYF.

The table lists this clone with a count of one. The genes are TRBV28 and TRBJ2-1; 13 nucleotides line up with TRBD2. V shed 4 bases, J shed 0 bases, and the junction held 3 bases outside the gene matches. CDR3 size: 17 residues. Germline V gene sequence: CDR1 MDHEN, CDR2 SYDVKM. This chain's CDR3 is CASSSRTSGSSYNEQFF. The CDR3 DNA reads as TGTGCCAGCAGTTCCCGGACTAGCGGGAGCTCCTACAATGAGCAGTTCTTC.

The V gene is TRBV2, the J gene TRBJ2-7, with TRBD1 matching 7 bases. The germline CDR1 and CDR2 sequences are SNHLY and FYNNEI. The trim removed 7 bases at V and 0 bases at J, leaving 15 bases unmatched. CDR3 length: 17 amino acids. This chain's CDR3 is CASTRKIRDSFSYEQYF. The CDR3 bases are TGTGCCAGCACACGAAAAATCCGGGACAGCTTCTCCTACGAGCAGTACTTC.

V gene TRBV9 combines with J gene TRBJ1-3; D is unresolved. Germline-derived CDR1 and CDR2 are SGDLS and YYNGEE. The CDR3 contains 15 residues. V gave up 0 bases and J gave up 0 bases, with 7 bases separating them. The CDR3 nucleotides are TGTGCCAGCAGCGTAGGTTTCAGCTCTGGAAACACCATATATTTT. As protein: CASSVGFSSGNTIYF.

The chain couples TRBV5-6 to TRBJ2-5, with TRBD1 identical over 9 bases. Germline V CDR1 and CDR2: SGHDT, YYEEEE. This CDR3 is 15 amino acids long. V was clipped by 1 base and J by 2 bases; unmatched bases: 3. The CDR3 protein is CASSLFDRGQETQYF. In DNA, the CDR3 is TGTGCCAGCAGCTTGTTCGACAGGGGGCAAGAGACCCAGTACTTC.

The chain recombines TRBV5-1 with TRBJ2-7; 9 positions match TRBD1. Per the germline V gene, CDR1 is SGHRS and CDR2 is YFSETQ. The J segment lost 2 bases and the V segment lost 4 bases, leaving 4 bases of the junction unmatched. This CDR3 region has 14 residues. The CDR3 sequence is CASSRGQGAYEQYF. In DNA form, the CDR3 reads TGCGCCAGCAGCCGGGGACAGGGAGCCTACGAGCAGTACTTC. Complete variable domain (other parts from reference TRBV5-1 and TRBJ2-7): KAGVTQTPRYLIKTRGQQVTLSCSPISGHRSVSWYQQTPGQGLQFLFEYFSETQRNKGNFPGRFSGRQFSNSRSEMNVSTLELGDSALYLCASSRGQGAYEQYFGPGTRLTVT.

This rearrangement joins TRBV4-1 to TRBJ1-4; D ambiguous. The V and J ends lost 0 bases and 3 bases respectively, with 17 bases between them. Germline V gives CDR1 MGHRA, CDR2 YSYEKL. The CDR3 loop spans 18 amino acids. CDR3 region: CASSQEGRGRVANEKLFF. The DNA for the CDR3 is TGCGCCAGCAGCCAAGAGGGCCGGGGTCGGGTGGCTAATGAAAAACTGTTTTTT.

This chain uses TRBV28 with TRBJ2-5; tentatively, D is TRBD2 (6 bases). The germline V gene has CDR1 MDHEN and CDR2 SYDVKM. This CDR3 contains 15 residues. V lost 5 bases and J lost 4, with 17 bases in between. CDR3 sequence: CASSAVGPEGETQYF. DNA of the CDR3: TGTGCCAGCAGTGCCGTTGGGCCGGAGGGAGAGACCCAGTACTTC.

The J gene is TRBJ2-6, the V gene TRBV9; D is perhaps TRBD2 (5 bases). The CDR3 sequence is 16 residues long. Trimming shortened V by 4 bases and J by 0 bases, and 11 bases separated the two germline ends. Per germline, CDR1 SGDLS and CDR2 YYNGEE. The CDR3 here is CASSPRGSSGANVLTF. The CDR3 region has the DNA TGTGCCAGCAGCCCGAGAGGGAGCTCTGGGGCCAACGTCCTGACTTTC.

This clone was observed a few times. This sequence joins TRBV5-1 and TRBJ2-7; D gene ambiguous. Germline CDR1 and CDR2: SGHRS and YFSETQ. The CDR3 spans 13 residues. The V gene lost 3 bases and the J gene lost 0 bases, with 7 bases spanning the gap. CDR3 sequence: CASSSYSSYEQYF. CDR3 nucleotide sequence: TGCGCCAGCAGCTCGTATAGCTCCTACGAGCAGTACTTC.

Points on this clone: One junction end does not reproduce the germline sequence, and a read error may be involved. The chain is built from TRBV10-3 and TRBJ1-4; 8 bases agree with TRBD1. The CDR3 consists of 14 residues. Germline V gene data show CDR1 as ENHRY and CDR2 as SYGVKD. The CDR3 protein is CATSESTGGEKLFF. The DNA for the CDR3 is TGTGCCACCAGTGAGTCAACAGGGGGTGAAAAACTGTTTTTT.

V is TRBV29-1 and J is TRBJ2-2; D gene uncertain. Trimming removed 7 bases at V and 3 bases at J, with 6 bases between. Germline-derived CDR1 and CDR2 are SQVTM and ANQGSEA. The length of the CDR3 is 11 residues. The CDR3 DNA follows: TGCAGCGCCACAGACACCGGGGAGCTGTTTTTT. It specifies CSATDTGELFF.

The chain carries TRBV5-1 and TRBJ2-1, with TRBD2 as a possible D gene (5 bases). This CDR3 spans 15 amino acids. The ends were cut back, 0 bases at V and 5 bases at J, with 12 bases in the middle. Germline V gene lookup returns CDR1 SGHRS and CDR2 YFSETQ. CDR3 residues: CASSLERRNNNEQFF. The CDR3 DNA reads TGCGCCAGCAGCTTGGAACGGAGGAACAACAATGAGCAGTTCTTC.

The rearrangement uses TRBV30 and TRBJ2-3; the D is unclear. V lost 4 bases and J lost 2, with 10 bases in between. There are 13 residues in the CDR3. CDR1 and CDR2 (germline): GTSNPN, SVGIG (reference sequence). In DNA form, the CDR3 reads TGTGCCTGGAACCTCGCGGCCACAGATACGCAGTATTTT. Translating gives CAWNLAATDTQYF.

This sequence joins TRBV7-3 and TRBJ2-5, with D possibly matching TRBD2 (5 bases). The V and J ends lost 3 bases and 5 bases respectively, with 10 bases between them. This CDR3 is built from 13 residues. CDR1 and CDR2 from the germline V gene are SGHTA and FQGTGA. Here the CDR3 DNA reads TGTGCCAGCAGCTTCCGGGGTGAGGAGACCCAGTACTTC. Protein sequence: CASSFRGEETQYF. Full variable domain (remainder filled in from reference TRBV7-3 and TRBJ2-5): GAGVSQTPSNKVTEKGKYVELRCDPISGHTALYWYRQSLGQGPEFLIYFQGTGAADDSGLPNDRFFAVRPEGSVSTLKIQRTERGDSAVYLCASSFRGEETQYFGPGTRLLVL.

The chain links TRBV2 to TRBJ2-1, with D possibly being TRBD2 (6 bases). The V end lost 4 bases, the J end lost 7 bases, and 17 bases lay between the germline ends. There are 15 residues in the CDR3. CDR1 and CDR2 from the germline V gene are SNHLY and FYNNEI. As DNA, the CDR3 is TGTGCCAGCAGTGGTTGGGGGACTCTCGTAAATGAGCAGTTCTTC. Amino acids: CASSGWGTLVNEQFF.